This is a list of T cell receptor beta chains from one sample in a study of identical twins. TCRdb re-analysed the 5' RACE reads in MiXCR, keeping a single row per CDR3 protein. Here the sample spans approximately 1.8 million distinct CDR3 sequences, around a third being singletons. What was sequenced was cord blood. Every receptor here comes from a newborn girl in good health. Both conserved end residues are part of each CDR3. D genes are given only for firm matches. Some rows have no size entry. The others give once, few or many, or a class for an expanded clone.

CDR3: CASSPAMSRYNEQFF; DNA: TGTGCCAGCAGCCCCGCTATGTCGAGATACAATGAGCAGTTCTTC; V: TRBV3-1; D: NA; size: NA; J: TRBJ2-1
CDR3: CASSNYPDTQYF; DNA: TGTGCCAGCAGCAATTATCCAGATACGCAGTATTTT; V: TRBV9; D: NA; size: few; J: TRBJ2-3
CDR3: CASSQHGPLNSPLHF; DNA: TGTGCCAGCAGCCAACACGGACCGCTTAATTCACCCCTCCACTTT; V: TRBV4-2; D: NA; size: NA; J: TRBJ1-6
CDR3: CASSRSGTDNQPQHF; DNA: TGTGCCAGCTCACGCTCAGGAACGGACAATCAGCCCCAGCATTTT; V: TRBV18; D: NA; size: once; J: TRBJ1-5
CDR3: CASSLALGSYGNTIYF; DNA: TGTGCCAGCAGTTTAGCGCTCGGCAGCTATGGAAACACCATATATTTT; V: TRBV12-3/TRBV12-4; D: NA; size: once; J: TRBJ1-3
CDR3: CASSASGGALGETQYF; DNA: TGTGCCAGCAGCGCTAGCGGGGGGGCTCTAGGGGAGACCCAGTACTTC; V: TRBV9; D: TRBD2; size: NA; J: TRBJ2-5
CDR3: CSARRGREEKLFF; DNA: TGCAGTGCTCGCAGGGGGCGTGAAGAAAAACTGTTTTTT; V: TRBV20-1; D: TRBD1; size: NA; J: TRBJ1-4
CDR3: CSATMTSGSENEQFF; DNA: TGCAGTGCTACTATGACTAGCGGGAGTGAGAATGAGCAGTTCTTC; V: TRBV20-1; D: TRBD2; size: NA; J: TRBJ2-1
CDR3: CASSLEPQLSGANVLTF; DNA: TGCGCCAGCAGCTTGGAACCCCAGCTCTCTGGGGCCAACGTCCTGACTTTC; V: TRBV5-1; D: NA; size: many; J: TRBJ2-6
CDR3: CASSYSIGGAFYNEQFF; DNA: TGTGCCAGCAGTTACTCGATCGGGGGGGCGTTCTACAATGAGCAGTTCTTC; V: TRBV6-2/TRBV6-3; D: TRBD2; size: NA; J: TRBJ2-1
CDR3: CASSEGPFSGNTIYF; DNA: TGTGCCAGCAGCGAAGGACCCTTCTCTGGAAACACCATATATTTT; V: TRBV7-2; D: NA; size: NA; J: TRBJ1-3
CDR3: CASSGYWEYGYTF; DNA: TGTGCCAGCAGTGGATACTGGGAGTATGGCTACACCTTC; V: TRBV12-3/TRBV12-4; D: NA; size: NA; J: TRBJ1-2
CDR3: CASSSGQPTNEKLFF; DNA: TGCGCCAGCAGCTCAGGACAACCAACTAATGAAAAACTGTTTTTT; V: TRBV5-1; D: NA; size: NA; J: TRBJ1-4
CDR3: CASSHIGTSGGSSYEQYF; DNA: TGCGCCAGCAGCCATATCGGGACTAGCGGGGGCAGCTCCTACGAGCAGTACTTC; V: TRBV4-1; D: TRBD2; size: few; J: TRBJ2-7
CDR3: CASSLSGLAGAPVQFF; DNA: TGTGCCAGCAGTCTATCCGGACTAGCGGGAGCCCCGGTGCAGTTCTTC; V: TRBV28; D: TRBD2; size: NA; J: TRBJ2-1
CDR3: CATSDTGQNGYEQYF; DNA: TGTGCCACCAGTGATACGGGACAGAATGGCTACGAGCAGTACTTC; V: TRBV24-1; D: TRBD1; size: NA; J: TRBJ2-7
CDR3: CASRRLRLSGYEQYF; DNA: TGTGCCAGCAGACGCCTCAGGCTTTCCGGCTACGAGCAGTACTTC; V: TRBV7-9; D: NA; size: few; J: TRBJ2-7
CDR3: CASSFGDRDNYGYTF; DNA: TGTGCCAGCAGTTTCGGAGACAGGGACAACTATGGCTACACCTTC; V: TRBV12-3/TRBV12-4; D: TRBD1; size: few; J: TRBJ1-2
CDR3: CASSPLLGNEQYF; DNA: TGTGCCAGCAGCCCCTTACTAGGCAACGAGCAGTACTTC; V: TRBV21-1; D: NA; size: many; J: TRBJ2-7
CDR3: CASSFWGVRDGSSYEQYF; DNA: TGTGCCAGCAGTTTTTGGGGCGTCCGGGACGGCAGCTCCTACGAGCAGTACTTC; V: TRBV12-3/TRBV12-4; D: NA; size: NA; J: TRBJ2-7
CDR3: CASSHGLAAYNEQFF; DNA: TGCGCCAGCAGCCACGGACTAGCGGCCTACAATGAGCAGTTCTTC; V: TRBV4-1; D: TRBD2; size: few; J: TRBJ2-1
CDR3: CASSNIYEQYF; DNA: TGTGCCAGCAGTAACATCTACGAGCAGTACTTC; V: TRBV28; D: NA; size: NA; J: TRBJ2-7
CDR3: CASRRDRSNEKLFF; DNA: TGTGCCAGCAGGCGGGACAGGAGTAATGAAAAACTGTTTTTT; V: TRBV12-3/TRBV12-4; D: TRBD1; size: few; J: TRBJ1-4
CDR3: CASSLGGNIAKNIQYF; DNA: TGTGCCAGCAGCTTGGGAGGGAACATAGCCAAAAACATTCAGTACTTC; V: TRBV7-2; D: TRBD2; size: many; J: TRBJ2-4
CDR3: CASKRGGQSYEQYF; DNA: TGTGCCAGCAAGCGGGGGGGCCAGTCCTACGAGCAGTACTTC; V: TRBV6-6; D: TRBD2; size: NA; J: TRBJ2-7
CDR3: CSVDISGRATTDTQYF; DNA: TGCAGCGTGGACATTAGCGGGAGGGCCACTACAGATACGCAGTATTTT; V: TRBV29-1; D: TRBD2; size: many; J: TRBJ2-3
CDR3: CSARARVTDTQYF; DNA: TGCAGTGCTAGAGCGCGAGTTACAGATACGCAGTATTTT; V: TRBV20-1; D: NA; size: few; J: TRBJ2-3
CDR3: CASSVTGSSYNEQYF; DNA: TGTGCCAGCAGCGTAACCGGGAGCTCCTACAATGAGCAGTACTTC; V: TRBV9; D: NA; size: few; J: TRBJ2-7
CDR3: CASSFRREGNTGELFF; DNA: TGTGCCAGCAGCTTCCGGCGGGAGGGGAACACCGGGGAGCTGTTTTTT; V: TRBV7-8; D: TRBD2; size: NA; J: TRBJ2-2
CDR3: CASSSGVQESNQPQHF; DNA: TGTGCCAGCTCGTCGGGAGTCCAGGAAAGCAATCAGCCCCAGCATTTT; V: TRBV18; D: NA; size: NA; J: TRBJ1-5
CDR3: CASSPPNDNEQYF; DNA: TGTGCCAGCTCACCACCGAATGACAATGAGCAGTACTTC; V: TRBV18; D: NA; size: NA; J: TRBJ2-5
CDR3: CASSLEPPSGRREFF; DNA: TGTGCCAGCAGCTTAGAACCTCCTAGCGGTAGGAGGGAGTTCTTC; V: TRBV7-9; D: TRBD2; size: NA; J: TRBJ2-1
CDR3: CASSSRLAGLNEQFF; DNA: TGTGCCAGCAGCTCCCGCCTAGCGGGACTAAATGAGCAGTTCTTC; V: TRBV5-6; D: TRBD2; size: many; J: TRBJ2-1
CDR3: CASSSNRGRGGGHTF; DNA: TGTGCCAGCAGCTCGAACAGGGGGCGCGGGGGTGGCCACACCTTC; V: TRBV11-2; D: TRBD1; size: NA; J: TRBJ1-2
CDR3: CACSLRRGYGNEQFF; DNA: TGTGCCTGCAGTTTAAGGCGAGGCTATGGCAATGAGCAGTTCTTC; V: TRBV28; D: NA; size: NA; J: TRBJ2-1
CDR3: CASSLRQLYNSPLHF; DNA: TGTGCCAGCAGCTTAAGACAGCTCTATAATTCACCCCTCCACTTT; V: TRBV13; D: NA; size: few; J: TRBJ1-6
CDR3: CASSLRTGASYGYTF; DNA: TGTGCCAGCAGCCTCCGGACAGGGGCTTCCTATGGCTACACCTTC; V: TRBV3-1; D: TRBD1; size: few; J: TRBJ1-2
CDR3: CASSMRDSRTDTQYF; DNA: TGTGCCAGTAGTATGAGGGACTCGCGCACAGATACGCAGTATTTT; V: TRBV19; D: NA; size: few; J: TRBJ2-3
CDR3: CASSLRTDPNTEAFF; DNA: TGCGCCAGCAGCTTGCGGACAGACCCGAACACTGAAGCTTTCTTT; V: TRBV5-1; D: NA; size: NA; J: TRBJ1-1
CDR3: CSATKGLPLAKNIQYF; DNA: TGCAGTGCTACTAAGGGGCTTCCCTTAGCCAAAAACATTCAGTACTTC; V: TRBV20-1; D: NA; size: few; J: TRBJ2-4